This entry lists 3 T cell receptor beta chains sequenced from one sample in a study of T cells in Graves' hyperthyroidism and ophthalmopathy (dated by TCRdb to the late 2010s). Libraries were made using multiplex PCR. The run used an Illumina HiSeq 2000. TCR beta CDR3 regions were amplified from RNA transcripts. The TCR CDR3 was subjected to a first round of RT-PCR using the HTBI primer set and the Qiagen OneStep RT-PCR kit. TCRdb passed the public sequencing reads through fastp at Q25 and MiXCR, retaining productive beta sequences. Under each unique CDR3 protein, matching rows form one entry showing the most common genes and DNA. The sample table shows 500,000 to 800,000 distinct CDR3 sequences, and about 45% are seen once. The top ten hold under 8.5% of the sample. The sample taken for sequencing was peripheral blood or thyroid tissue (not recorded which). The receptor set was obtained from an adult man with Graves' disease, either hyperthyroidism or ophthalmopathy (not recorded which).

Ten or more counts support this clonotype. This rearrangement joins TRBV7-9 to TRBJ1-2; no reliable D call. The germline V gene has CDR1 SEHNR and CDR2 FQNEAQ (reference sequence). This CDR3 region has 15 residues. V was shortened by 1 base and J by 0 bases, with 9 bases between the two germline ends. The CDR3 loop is CASSLEAGSNYGYTF. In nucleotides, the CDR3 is TGTGCCAGCAGCTTAGAGGCAGGTTCTAACTATGGCTACACCTTC. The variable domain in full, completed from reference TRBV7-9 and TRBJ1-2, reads DTGVSQNPRHKITKRGQNVTFRCDPISEHNRLYWYRQTLGQGPEFLTYFQNEAQLEKSRLLSDRFSAERPKGSFSTLEIQRTEQGDSAMYLCASSLEAGSNYGYTFGSGTRLTVV.

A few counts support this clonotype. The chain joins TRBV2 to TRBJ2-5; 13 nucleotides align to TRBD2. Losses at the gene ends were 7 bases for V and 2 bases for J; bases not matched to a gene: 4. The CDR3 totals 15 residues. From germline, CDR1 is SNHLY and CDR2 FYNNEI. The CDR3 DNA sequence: TGTGCCAGCACCGAGGGACTAGCGGGACAAGAGACCCAGTACTTC. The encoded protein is CASTEGLAGQETQYF.

The CDR3 reads CSASDPGQGASYEQYF. In DNA, the CDR3 is TGCAGTGCTAGCGATCCAGGACAGGGGGCATCCTACGAGCAGTACTTC. The rearrangement links TRBV20-1 to TRBJ2-7; 11 bases map to TRBD1. Germline lookup yields CDR1 DFQATT and CDR2 SNEGSKA (reference sequence). The CDR3 length is 16 residues. The V gene end was trimmed by 3 bases and the J gene end by 1 base; junction bases not matched to a gene: 8.